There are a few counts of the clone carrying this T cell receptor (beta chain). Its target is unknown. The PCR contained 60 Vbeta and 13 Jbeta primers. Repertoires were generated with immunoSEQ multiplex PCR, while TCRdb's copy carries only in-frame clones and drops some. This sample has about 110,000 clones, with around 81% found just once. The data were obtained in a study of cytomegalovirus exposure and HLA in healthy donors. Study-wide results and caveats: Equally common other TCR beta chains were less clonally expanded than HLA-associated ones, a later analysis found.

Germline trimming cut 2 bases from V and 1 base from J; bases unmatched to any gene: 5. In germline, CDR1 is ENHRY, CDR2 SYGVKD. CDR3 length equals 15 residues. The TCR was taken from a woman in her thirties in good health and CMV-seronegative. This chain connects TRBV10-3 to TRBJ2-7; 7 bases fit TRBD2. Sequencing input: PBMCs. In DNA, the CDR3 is TGTGCCATCAGTGAGCCGAGGCGGGGGTCCTACGAGCAGTACTTC. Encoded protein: CAISEPRRGSYEQYF.